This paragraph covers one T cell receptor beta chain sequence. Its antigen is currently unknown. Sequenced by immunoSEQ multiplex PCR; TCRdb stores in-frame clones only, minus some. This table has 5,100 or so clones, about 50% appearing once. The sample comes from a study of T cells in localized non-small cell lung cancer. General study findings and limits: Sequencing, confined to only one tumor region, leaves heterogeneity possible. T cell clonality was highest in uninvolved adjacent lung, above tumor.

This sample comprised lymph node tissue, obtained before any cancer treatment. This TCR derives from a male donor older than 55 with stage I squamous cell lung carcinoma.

In nucleotides, the CDR3 is TGTGCCAGTAGTCCCCTGAGTGGGGCGGTCGGGCAGTACTTC. Translating it yields CASSPLSGAVGQYF. The chain couples TRBV19 to TRBJ2-7, with D tentatively TRBD1 (5 bases). CDR1 and CDR2 from the germline V gene are LNHDA and SQIVND (reference sequence). The CDR3 spans 14 residues. Trimming cost V 5 bases and J 9 bases, with 20 bases left between them.